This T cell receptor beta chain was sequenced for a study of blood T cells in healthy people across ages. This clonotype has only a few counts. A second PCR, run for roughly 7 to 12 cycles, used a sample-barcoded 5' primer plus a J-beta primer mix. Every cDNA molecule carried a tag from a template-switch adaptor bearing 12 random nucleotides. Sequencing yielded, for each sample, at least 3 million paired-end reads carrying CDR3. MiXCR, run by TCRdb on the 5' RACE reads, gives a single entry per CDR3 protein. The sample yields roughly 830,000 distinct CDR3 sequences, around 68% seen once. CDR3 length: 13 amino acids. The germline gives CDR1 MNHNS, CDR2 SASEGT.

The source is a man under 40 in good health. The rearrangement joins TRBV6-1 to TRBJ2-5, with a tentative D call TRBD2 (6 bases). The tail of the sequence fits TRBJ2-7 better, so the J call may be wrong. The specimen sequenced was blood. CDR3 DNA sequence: TGTGCCAGCAGTGAAGTGGAGGGGTACGAGCAGTACTTC. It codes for CASSEVEGYEQYF.